This TCR beta chain originates from a study of graft-versus-host responses after intestinal transplantation. Regarding the study as a whole: Within the allografts of patients who had graft-donor T cell macrochimerism, graft-versus-host to host-versus-graft clonal ratios were high.

The ends lost 4 bases at V and 0 bases at J; junction bases unmatched: 9. The CDR3 sequence is 19 residues long. The germline V gene has CDR1 SGHVS and CDR2 FQNEAQ. Note on this clone: Antigen: not known.

Assay used: immunoSEQ multiplex PCR; TCRdb lists only in-frame clones, some missing. The data contain some 96,000 clones, roughly 90% of them singletons. The clonotype was recovered from a human donor who was the organ donor for an intestinal transplant. The chain employs TRBV7-8 and TRBJ2-6; 10 nucleotides match TRBD1. The sample here was unstimulated CD4+ T cells sorted from spleen or lymph node cells, taken before transplant. The CDR3 DNA sequence: TGTGCCAGCAGCTCAAAACCGGGACAGGGGAGCTCTGGGGCCAACGTCCTGACTTTC. Its translation is CASSSKPGQGSSGANVLTF.